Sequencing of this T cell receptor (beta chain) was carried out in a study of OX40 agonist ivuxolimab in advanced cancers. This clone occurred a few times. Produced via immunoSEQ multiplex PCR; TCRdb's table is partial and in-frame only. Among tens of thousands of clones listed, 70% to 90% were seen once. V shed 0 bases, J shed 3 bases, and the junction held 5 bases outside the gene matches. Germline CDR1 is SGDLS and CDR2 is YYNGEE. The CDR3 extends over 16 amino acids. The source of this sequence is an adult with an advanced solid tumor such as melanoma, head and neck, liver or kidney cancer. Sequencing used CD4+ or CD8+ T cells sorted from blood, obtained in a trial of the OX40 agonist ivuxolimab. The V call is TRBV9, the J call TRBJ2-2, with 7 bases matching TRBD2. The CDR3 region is CASSVGGSFYTGELFF. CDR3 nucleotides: TGTGCCAGCAGCGTAGGCGGGAGCTTTTACACCGGGGAGCTGTTTTTT. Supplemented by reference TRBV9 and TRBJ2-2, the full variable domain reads DSGVTQTPKHLITATGQRVTLRCSPRSGDLSVYWYQQSLDQGLQFLIQYYNGEERAKGNILERFSAQQFPDLHSELNLSSLELGDSALYFCASSVGGSFYTGELFFGEGSRLTVL.